This T cell receptor (beta chain) was identified in a study of technical replicates of blood from a few donors. The CDR3 totals 16 residues. Germline trimming cut 0 bases from V and 3 bases from J; bases unmatched to any gene: 8. Per germline, CDR1 MGHRA and CDR2 YSYEKL. The table came from immunoSEQ multiplex PCR; TCRdb's copy has only in-frame clones and leaves some out. This sample has more than 90,000 clones, with about 96% found just once. This receptor was obtained from a human donor in good health. V is TRBV4-1 and J is TRBJ2-7; 7 nucleotides line up with TRBD2. The specimen was T cells isolated from PBMCs. CDR3 region: CASSQDLAGEFYEQYF. CDR3 sequence (DNA): TGCGCCAGCAGCCAAGATCTGGCGGGAGAGTTCTACGAGCAGTACTTC.